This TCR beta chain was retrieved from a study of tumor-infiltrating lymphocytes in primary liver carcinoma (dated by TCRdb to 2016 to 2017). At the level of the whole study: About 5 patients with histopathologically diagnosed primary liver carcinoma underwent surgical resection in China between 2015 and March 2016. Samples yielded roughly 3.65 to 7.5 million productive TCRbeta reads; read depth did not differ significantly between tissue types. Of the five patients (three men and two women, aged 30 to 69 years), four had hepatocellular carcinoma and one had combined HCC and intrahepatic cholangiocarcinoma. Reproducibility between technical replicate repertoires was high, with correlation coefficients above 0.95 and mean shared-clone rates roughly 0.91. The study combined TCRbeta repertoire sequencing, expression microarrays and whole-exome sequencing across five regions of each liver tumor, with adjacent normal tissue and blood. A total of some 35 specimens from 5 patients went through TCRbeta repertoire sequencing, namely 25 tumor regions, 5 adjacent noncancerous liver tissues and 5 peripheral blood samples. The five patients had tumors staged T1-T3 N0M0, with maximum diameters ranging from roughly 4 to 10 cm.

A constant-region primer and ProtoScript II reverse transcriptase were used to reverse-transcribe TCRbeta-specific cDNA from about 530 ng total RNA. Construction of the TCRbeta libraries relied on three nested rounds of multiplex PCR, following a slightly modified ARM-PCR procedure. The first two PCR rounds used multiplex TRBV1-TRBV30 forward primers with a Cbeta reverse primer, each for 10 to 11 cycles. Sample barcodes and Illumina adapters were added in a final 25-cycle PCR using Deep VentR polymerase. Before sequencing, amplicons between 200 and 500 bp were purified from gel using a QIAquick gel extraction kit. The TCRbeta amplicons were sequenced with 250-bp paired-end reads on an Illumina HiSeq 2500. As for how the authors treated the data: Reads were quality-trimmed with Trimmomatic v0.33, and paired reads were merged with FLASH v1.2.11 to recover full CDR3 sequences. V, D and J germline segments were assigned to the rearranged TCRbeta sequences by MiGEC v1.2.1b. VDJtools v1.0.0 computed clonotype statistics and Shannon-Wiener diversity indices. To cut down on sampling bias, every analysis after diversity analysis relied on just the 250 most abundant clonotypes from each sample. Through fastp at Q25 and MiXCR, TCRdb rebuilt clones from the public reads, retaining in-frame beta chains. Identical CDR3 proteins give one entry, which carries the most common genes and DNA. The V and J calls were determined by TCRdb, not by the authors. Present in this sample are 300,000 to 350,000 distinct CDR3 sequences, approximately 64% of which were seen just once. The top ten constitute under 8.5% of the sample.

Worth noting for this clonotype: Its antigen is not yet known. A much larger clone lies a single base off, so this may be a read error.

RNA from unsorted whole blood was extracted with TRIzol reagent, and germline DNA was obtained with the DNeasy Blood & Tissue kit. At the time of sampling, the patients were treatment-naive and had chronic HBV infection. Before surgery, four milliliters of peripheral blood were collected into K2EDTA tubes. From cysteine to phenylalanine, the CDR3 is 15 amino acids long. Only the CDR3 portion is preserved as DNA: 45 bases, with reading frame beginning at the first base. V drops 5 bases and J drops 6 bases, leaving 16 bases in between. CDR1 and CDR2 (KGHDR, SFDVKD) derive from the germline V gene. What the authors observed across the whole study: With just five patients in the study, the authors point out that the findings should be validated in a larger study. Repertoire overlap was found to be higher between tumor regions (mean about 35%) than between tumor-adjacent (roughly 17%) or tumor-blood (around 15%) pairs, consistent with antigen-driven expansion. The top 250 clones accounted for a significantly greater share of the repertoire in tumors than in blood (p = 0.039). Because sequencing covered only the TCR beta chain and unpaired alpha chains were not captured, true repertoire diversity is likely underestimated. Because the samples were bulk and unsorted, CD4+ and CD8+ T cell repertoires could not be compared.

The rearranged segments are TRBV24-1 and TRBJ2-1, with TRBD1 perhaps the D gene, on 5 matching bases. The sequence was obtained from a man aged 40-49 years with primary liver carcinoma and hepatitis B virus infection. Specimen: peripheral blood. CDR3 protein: CATSGSGKARNEQFF. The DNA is TGTGCCACCAGTGGATCAGGGAAGGCTCGCAATGAGCAGTTCTTC.